This T cell receptor (beta chain) is drawn from a study of B cell selection in AIRE deficiency. The study's findings and limits: AIRE-deficient Tconv and Treg repertoires matched healthy donors in TCRBV, CDR3 length, diversity.

CDR3 length equals 12 residues. Germline V lookup: CDR1 SGDLS, CDR2 YYNGEE. V dropped 3 bases and J dropped 3 bases, with 6 bases sitting between them. Clones were read by immunoSEQ multiplex PCR, and TCRdb kept only the in-frame ones, dropping some. This sample carries approximately 19,000 clones, less than 98% of them seen once, and the ten largest clones take over 0.25%. Sorting defined conventional CD4 T cells as CD4+CD127+. Only one count was recorded for this clone. The target antigen is unknown. The origin of this receptor is a human donor with AIRE deficiency. Sequencing used conventional CD4+ T cells sorted from PBMCs. The chain joins TRBV9 to TRBJ1-1; D gene uncertain. CDR3 residues: CASSGSYTEAFF. The CDR3 nucleotides are TGTGCCAGCAGCGGCAGTTACACTGAAGCTTTCTTT.